The clone carrying this T cell receptor beta chain was seen more than once but under ten times. The antigen is undetermined. CDR1 is ENHRY, CDR2 SYGVKD, per germline. Deletions cut 4 bases from V and 4 bases from J, with 13 bases between. This CDR3 is built from 15 residues. This entry comes from a study of T cells in Graves' hyperthyroidism and ophthalmopathy. Overall study results and limits: Most thyroid clonotypes that were expanded above 0.001 also turned up in blood.

Researchers amplified the TCR beta CDR3 regions from RNA transcripts. The study used the HTBI primer set for a first-round RT-PCR of the TCR CDR3. TCRdb reprocessed the multiplex PCR reads with MiXCR, giving one entry per CDR3 protein. The sample holds around 340,000 distinct CDR3 sequences, about a sixth seen once. The receptor's source is a woman in her twenties or thirties with Graves' hyperthyroidism that later progressed to Graves' ophthalmopathy. The chain employs TRBV10-3 and TRBJ2-2; D remains ambiguous. The sequencing sample was made of blood. The DNA for the CDR3 is TGTGCCATCAGTGTCGACGCACCGGTCACCGGGGAGCTGTTTTTT. Translated, it gives CAISVDAPVTGELFF.